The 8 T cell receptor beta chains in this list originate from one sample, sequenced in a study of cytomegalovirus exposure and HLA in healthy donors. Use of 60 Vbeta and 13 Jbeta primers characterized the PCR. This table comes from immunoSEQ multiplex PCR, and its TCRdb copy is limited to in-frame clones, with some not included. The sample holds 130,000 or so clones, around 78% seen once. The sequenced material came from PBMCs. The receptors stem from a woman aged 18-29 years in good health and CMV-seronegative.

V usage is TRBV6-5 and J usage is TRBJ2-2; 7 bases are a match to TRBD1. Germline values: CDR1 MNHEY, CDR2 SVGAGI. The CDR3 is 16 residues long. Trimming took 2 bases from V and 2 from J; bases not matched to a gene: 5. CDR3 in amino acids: CASSYEGGENTGELFF. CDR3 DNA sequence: TGTGCCAGCAGTTACGAAGGGGGCGAAAACACCGGGGAGCTGTTTTTT.

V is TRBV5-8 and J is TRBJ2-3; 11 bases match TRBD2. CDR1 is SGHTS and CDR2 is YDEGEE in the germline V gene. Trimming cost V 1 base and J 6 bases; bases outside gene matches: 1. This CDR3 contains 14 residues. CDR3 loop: CASSLTSGSDTQYF. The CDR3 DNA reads TGTGCCAGCAGCTTGACTAGCGGGAGCGATACGCAGTATTTT.

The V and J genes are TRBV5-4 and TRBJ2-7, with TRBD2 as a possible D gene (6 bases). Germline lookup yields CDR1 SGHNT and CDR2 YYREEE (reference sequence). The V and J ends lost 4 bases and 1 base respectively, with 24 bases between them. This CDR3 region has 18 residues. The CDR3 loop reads CASSIGGTRMGGSYEQYF. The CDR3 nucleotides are TGTGCCAGCAGCATAGGAGGTACTAGGATGGGAGGATCCTACGAGCAGTACTTC.

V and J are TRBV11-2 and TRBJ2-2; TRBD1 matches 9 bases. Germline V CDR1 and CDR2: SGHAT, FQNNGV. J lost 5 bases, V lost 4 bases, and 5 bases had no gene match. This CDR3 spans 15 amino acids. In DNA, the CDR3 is TGTGCCAGCAGCTCACAGGGGGCGCGTACCGGGGAGCTGTTTTTT. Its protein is CASSSQGARTGELFF.

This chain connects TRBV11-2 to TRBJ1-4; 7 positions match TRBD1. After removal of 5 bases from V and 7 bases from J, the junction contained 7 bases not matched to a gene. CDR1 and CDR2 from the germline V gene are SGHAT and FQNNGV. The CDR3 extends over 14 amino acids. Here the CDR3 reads CASSPGGEAEKLFF. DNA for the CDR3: TGTGCCAGCAGCCCAGGGGGAGAGGCTGAAAAACTGTTTTTT.

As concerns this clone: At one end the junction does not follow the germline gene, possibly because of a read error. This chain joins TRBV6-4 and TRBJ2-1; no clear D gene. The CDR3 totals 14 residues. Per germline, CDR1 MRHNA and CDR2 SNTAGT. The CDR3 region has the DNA TGTGCCAGCAGTGACTATCACGCCGTTAATGAGCGGTTCTTC. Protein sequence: CASSDYHAVNERFF.

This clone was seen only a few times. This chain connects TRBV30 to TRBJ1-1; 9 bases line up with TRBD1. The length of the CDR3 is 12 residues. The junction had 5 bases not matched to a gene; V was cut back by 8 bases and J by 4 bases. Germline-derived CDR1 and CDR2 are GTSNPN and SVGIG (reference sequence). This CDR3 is CARDRDPTEAFF. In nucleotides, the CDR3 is TGTGCCAGGGACAGGGATCCCACTGAAGCTTTCTTT.

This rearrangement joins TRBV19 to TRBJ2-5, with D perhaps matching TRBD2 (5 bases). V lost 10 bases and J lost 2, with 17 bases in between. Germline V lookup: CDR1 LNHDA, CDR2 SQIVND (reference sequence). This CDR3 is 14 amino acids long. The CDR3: CATPTPGLQETQYF. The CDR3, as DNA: TGTGCCACTCCCACGCCCGGACTTCAAGAGACCCAGTACTTC. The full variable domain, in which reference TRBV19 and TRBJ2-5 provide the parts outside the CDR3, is DGGITQSPKYLFRKEGQNVTLSCEQNLNHDAMYWYRQDPGQGLRLIYYSQIVNDFQKGDIAEGYSVSREKKESFPLTVTSAQKNPTAFYLCATPTPGLQETQYFGPGTRLLVL.